This entry lists 9 T cell receptor beta chains sequenced from one sample in a study of shared clonotypes between healthy human individuals. This table comes from immunoSEQ multiplex PCR, and its TCRdb copy is limited to in-frame clones, with some not included. The table shows fewer than 600,000 clones, with roughly 80% occurring only once. Sequencing was done on a sample of PBMCs. The source is a woman aged 35 to 49 in good health. Some clones in this sample may be carry-over from other donors' samples.

There are a few counts of this clone. The chain carries TRBV4-2 and TRBJ2-7, with 14 positions matching TRBD2. CDR3 length: 18 amino acids. CDR1 is LGHNA and CDR2 is YNFKEQ in the germline V gene. V lost 0 bases to trimming and J lost 2 bases; unmatched junction nucleotides: 6. The DNA for the CDR3 is TGTGCCAGCAGCCAAGACGGGACTAGCGGGAGTATAGCCTACGAGCAGTACTTC. Translating it yields CASSQDGTSGSIAYEQYF.

To note about this clone: A much larger clone lies a single base off, so this may be a read error. This same CDR3 is encoded by further DNA sequences in the sample. The chain combines TRBV18 with TRBJ2-7; 7 nucleotides line up with TRBD1. Trimming took 3 bases from V and 1 from J; bases not matched to a gene: 3. Per the germline V gene, CDR1 is KGHSH and CDR2 is LQKENI. The CDR3 is 14 residues long. Here the CDR3 DNA reads TGTGCCAGCTCACCCGGGACAGCTTCCTACGAGCAGTACTTC. Its protein is CASSPGTASYEQYF.

The chain has TRBV29-1 and TRBJ1-2; TRBD1 matches 7 bases. J was trimmed by 5 bases and V by 5 bases; bases with no gene match: 5. CDR1 is SQVTM and CDR2 is ANQGSEA in the germline V gene. CDR3 length: 12 amino acids. The CDR3 reads CSVSGTDYGYTF. The CDR3 region has the DNA TGCAGCGTTTCCGGGACAGATTATGGCTACACCTTC.

J is TRBJ2-5 and V is TRBV20-1; D might be TRBD2 (5 bases). With 1 base removed from V and 5 bases from J, the gap between germline ends came to 5 bases. CDR3 length equals 11 residues. CDR1 is DFQATT and CDR2 is SNEGSKA in the germline V gene (reference sequence). The CDR3 reads CSARASETQYF. The CDR3 DNA reads TGCAGTGCTAGAGCTAGCGAGACCCAGTACTTC.

V gene TRBV18 combines with J gene TRBJ2-3; 11 bases match TRBD2. This CDR3 is 15 amino acids long. Trimming at V came to 4 bases and at J to 2 bases, leaving 2 bases not matched to a gene. Germline V gene sequence: CDR1 KGHSH, CDR2 LQKENI. CDR3 coding DNA: TGTGCCAGCTCACTGACTAGCGGGACCACAGATACGCAGTATTTT. This gives the protein CASSLTSGTTDTQYF.

This chain joins TRBV7-8 and TRBJ2-5; 9 bases agree with TRBD2. Germline CDR1 reads SGHVS; CDR2 reads FQNEAQ. The length of the CDR3 is 18 residues. V shed 4 bases, J shed 7 bases, and the junction held 19 bases outside the gene matches. CDR3 sequence reads: CASSSPGVEREVEWTQYF. The CDR3 bases are TGTGCCAGCAGCTCCCCCGGCGTGGAGCGGGAGGTGGAATGGACCCAGTACTTC. Using reference TRBV7-8 and TRBJ2-5 for the parts outside the CDR3, the full variable domain is GAGVSQSPRYKVAKRGQDVALRCDPISGHVSLFWYQQALGQGPEFLTYFQNEAQLDKSGLPSDRFFAERPEGSVSTLKIQRTQQEDSAVYLCASSSPGVEREVEWTQYFGPGTRLLVL.

The chain recombines TRBV5-8 with TRBJ2-2; no firm D call. The CDR3 spans 13 residues. CDR1 is SGHTS and CDR2 is YDEGEE in the germline V gene. V lost 2 bases to trimming and J lost 7 bases, with 9 bases between them. Here the CDR3 reads CASSFRSGGELFF. CDR3 bases: TGTGCCAGCAGCTTCAGGTCCGGCGGGGAGCTGTTTTTT.

V gene TRBV18 combines with J gene TRBJ2-3; 7 bases are shared with TRBD2. The CDR3 covers 16 residues. Germline CDR1 KGHSH, CDR2 LQKENI. Trimming cost V 3 bases and J 4 bases; bases outside gene matches: 10. In nucleotides, the CDR3 is TGTGCCAGCTCACCGGGAACGGGAGGTCGCGCAGATACGCAGTATTTT. As protein: CASSPGTGGRADTQYF.

V gene TRBV7-3 combines with J gene TRBJ2-1; 9 positions agree with TRBD2. The CDR3 is 15 amino acids. Germline V lookup: CDR1 SGHTA, CDR2 FQGTGA. The ends lost 1 base at V and 9 bases at J; junction bases unmatched: 7. CDR3 sequence: CASSLMWGLASEQFF. In DNA form, the CDR3 reads TGTGCCAGCAGCTTAATGTGGGGACTAGCTAGTGAGCAGTTCTTC.